What follows is one TCR beta chain and its context. Its antigen is undetermined. Sequenced material consisted of expressed TCRB transcripts (all of the isolated RNA was reverse transcribed). Libraries were prepared by immunoSEQ multiplex PCR; TCRdb keeps only in-frame clonotypes and omits some of them. The sample includes roughly 730,000 clones, around 15% of them seen just once. The V end lost 7 bases, the J end lost 7 bases, and 10 bases lay between the germline ends. This CDR3 is built from 11 residues. Germline loops: CDR1 MNHEY, CDR2 SVGAGI. This entry belongs to a study of beta chain features in type 1 diabetes. Study results and limitations: Researchers report that Type 1 diabetes patients had moderately but significantly shorter TCRB CDR3s across all four CD4+ subsets.

Sequencing was performed on naive CD4+ T cells from blood. The sequence was collected from a man between 18 and 29 years old with type 1 diabetes. The rearrangement links TRBV6-5 to TRBJ1-1, with D unclear. Written as DNA, the CDR3 is TGTGCCAGCACACGAGGTCTTGAAGCTTTCTTT. Its translation: CASTRGLEAFF.